These 23 T cell receptor beta chains came from one sample sequenced in a study of blood T cell repertoires in COVID-19. Method: immunoSEQ multiplex PCR; TCRdb's copy keeps in-frame clones and lacks some. The sample lists about 400,000 clones; roughly 89% were seen once. Material for sequencing was PBMCs or T cells enriched from blood (not recorded which). These TCRs come from a woman in her twenties or thirties who had recovered from COVID-19.

The chain employs TRBV28 and TRBJ2-7; TRBD2 agrees at 10 bases. V lost 4 bases to trimming and J lost 4 bases; unmatched junction nucleotides: 10. The V gene's germline CDR1 is MDHEN and CDR2 SYDVKM. The CDR3 consists of 16 residues. The CDR3 DNA reads TGTGCCAGCAGTTCCCCATCTAGCGGGAGTGGGTACGAGCAGTACTTC. Protein product: CASSSPSSGSGYEQYF. The full variable domain, its missing parts supplied by reference TRBV28 and TRBJ2-7, is DVKVTQSSRYLVKRTGEKVFLECVQDMDHENMFWYRQDPGLGLRLIYFSYDVKMKEKGDIPEGYSVSREKKERFSLILESASTNQTSMYLCASSSPSSGSGYEQYFGPGTRLTVT.

The V gene is TRBV24-1, the J gene TRBJ1-6; 7 bases are shared with TRBD1. The CDR3 contains 14 residues. Germline V lookup: CDR1 KGHDR, CDR2 SFDVKD. Trimming at V came to 3 bases and at J to 11 bases, leaving 6 bases not matched to a gene. The CDR3 spells CATSDRHDRAPLHF. In nucleotides, the CDR3 is TGTGCCACCAGTGATAGACACGACAGGGCACCCCTCCACTTT.

The V gene is TRBV7-2, the J gene TRBJ2-5, with D unclear. This CDR3 spans 11 amino acids. V was shortened by 5 bases and J by 5 bases, with 6 bases between the two germline ends. In germline, CDR1 is SGHTA, CDR2 FQGNSA. The CDR3: CASSPQETQYF. CDR3 sequence (DNA): TGTGCCAGCAGCCCTCAGGAGACCCAGTACTTC.

The rearrangement links TRBV28 to TRBJ2-3; D perhaps matches TRBD2 (5 bases). The CDR3 has 16 amino acids. Germline V CDR1 and CDR2: MDHEN, SYDVKM. The ends were cut back, 5 bases at V and 3 bases at J, with 18 bases in the middle. CDR3 nucleotides: TGTGCCAGCAGTCCCCCGATGAGCGGATGGACAGATACGCAGTATTTT. It encodes CASSPPMSGWTDTQYF.

The rearrangement joins TRBV18 to TRBJ1-6; D call uncertain. The CDR3 has 13 amino acids. CDR1 is KGHSH and CDR2 is LQKENI in the germline V gene. V lost 3 bases, J lost 9 bases, and 9 bases lay in between. The CDR3 region is CASSPSDTSPLHF. For the CDR3, the DNA is TGTGCCAGCTCACCCTCAGACACTTCACCCCTCCACTTT.

This chain links TRBV9 with TRBJ2-2, with unresolved D. The CDR3 covers 12 residues. The germline gives CDR1 SGDLS, CDR2 YYNGEE. The V and J ends lost 1 base and 7 bases respectively, with 5 bases between them. The chain's CDR3 is CASSVFRGELFF. The CDR3 region has the DNA TGTGCCAGCAGCGTATTTCGCGGGGAGCTGTTTTTT.

J is TRBJ2-5 and V is TRBV7-2, with 7 bases that match TRBD1. Germline loops: CDR1 SGHTA, CDR2 FQGNSA. Unmatched junction bases numbered 6, after V lost 4 bases and J lost 1 base. CDR3 size: 15 residues. CDR3 region: CASSWDSSTQETQYF. The CDR3 nucleotides are TGTGCCAGCAGCTGGGACAGCAGTACCCAAGAGACCCAGTACTTC.

This chain links TRBV7-9 with TRBJ1-1; the D is unclear. V was trimmed by 3 bases and J by 4 bases, leaving 12 bases between them. In germline, CDR1 is SEHNR, CDR2 FQNEAQ (reference sequence). CDR3 length: 14 amino acids. Here the CDR3 reads CASSFGNPGTEAFF. CDR3 DNA: TGTGCCAGCAGCTTTGGTAACCCAGGCACTGAAGCTTTCTTT.

The chain carries TRBV5-1 and TRBJ2-1, with 8 positions matching TRBD2. This CDR3 region has 14 residues. Germline V gene lookup returns CDR1 SGHRS and CDR2 YFSETQ. V shed 5 bases, J shed 5 bases, and the junction held 6 bases outside the gene matches. CDR3 DNA sequence: TGCGCCAGCAGTTTACGGGGGGGCCACAATGAGCAGTTCTTC. Translated: CASSLRGGHNEQFF.

V usage is TRBV4-1 and J usage is TRBJ2-3; tentatively, D is TRBD1 (6 bases). This CDR3 comprises 16 residues. Trimming took 0 bases from V and 5 from J, leaving 15 bases between them. Germline CDR1 and CDR2: MGHRA and YSYEKL. The CDR3 DNA reads TGCGCCAGCAGCCAAGACATCCAGGGGAGAAGAGATACGCAGTATTTT. Protein product: CASSQDIQGRRDTQYF.

V is TRBV12-5 and J is TRBJ2-3, with TRBD1 matching 7 bases. CDR1 is LGHNT, CDR2 FRNRAP, per germline. V gave up 1 base and J gave up 7 bases; unmatched junction bases: 8. This CDR3 has 15 residues. The CDR3 nucleotides read TGTGCTAGTGGTTTGGCCCGGACAGGTCCACATACGCAGTATTTT. Translation gives CASGLARTGPHTQYF. Based on the CDR3 plus reference TRBV12-5 and TRBJ2-3, the full variable domain is DARVTQTPRHKVTEMGQEVTMRCQPILGHNTVFWYRQTMMQGLELLAYFRNRAPLDDSGMPKDRFSAEMPDATLATLKIQPSEPRDSAVYFCASGLARTGPHTQYFGPGTRLTVL.

The chain links TRBV19 to TRBJ2-7, with 7 bases fitting TRBD1. Per germline, CDR1 LNHDA and CDR2 SQIVND (reference sequence). The CDR3 spans 13 residues. With V trimmed by 3 bases and J by 1 base, 0 bases remained unmatched. The CDR3 protein is CASSMDRSYEQYF. CDR3 sequence (DNA): TGTGCCAGTAGTATGGACAGGTCCTACGAGCAGTACTTC.

V usage is TRBV3-1 (or the pseudogene TRBV3-2) and J usage is TRBJ2-5, with a tentative D call TRBD2 (6 bases). This CDR3 has 14 amino acids. The V end was cut by 3 bases, the J end by 8 bases, with 16 bases between. Germline lookup yields CDR1 LGHDT and CDR2 YNNKEL (reference sequence). CDR3 sequence reads: CASSQEGSGETQYF. In DNA form, the CDR3 reads TGTGCCAGCAGCCAGGAGGGGTCTGGGGAAACCCAGTACTTC.

The chain links TRBV6-5 to TRBJ2-7, with D possibly matching TRBD2 (5 bases). The V end was cut by 0 bases, the J end by 3 bases, with 15 bases between. Germline CDR1 reads MNHEY; CDR2 reads SVGAGI. The CDR3 covers 16 residues. CDR3 in DNA: TGTGCCAGCAGTTACTCGATAATGCTTGACTACTACGAGCAGTACTTC. Translating gives CASSYSIMLDYYEQYF.

The J gene is TRBJ2-5, the V gene TRBV28; the D gene is possibly TRBD2 (7 bases). Germline assignment: CDR1 MDHEN and CDR2 SYDVKM. This CDR3 contains 15 residues. V lost 3 bases to trimming and J lost 5 bases, with 16 bases between them. CDR3 sequence: CASSFGGLARETQYF. CDR3 in DNA: TGTGCCAGCAGTTTCGGGGGGCTAGCGAGGGAGACCCAGTACTTC.

The chain is built from TRBV30 and TRBJ1-5; D is perhaps TRBD1 (5 bases). CDR1 is GTSNPN and CDR2 is SVGIG in the germline V gene (reference sequence). CDR3 length: 15 amino acids. The ends were cut back, 0 bases at V and 7 bases at J, with 16 bases in the middle. The CDR3 loop is CAWSVRRGVEQPQHF. Written as DNA, the CDR3 is TGTGCCTGGAGTGTACGAAGGGGCGTGGAACAGCCCCAGCATTTT.

The V gene is TRBV9, the J gene TRBJ1-3; D not resolved. The CDR3 totals 16 residues. Trimming took 0 bases from V and 3 from J, leaving 13 bases between them. Germline lookup yields CDR1 SGDLS and CDR2 YYNGEE. CDR3 nucleotide sequence: TGTGCCAGCAGCGTAGGTGGCAGAATCAGTGGAAACACCATATATTTT. It yields the protein CASSVGGRISGNTIYF.

This clone appeared a few times. J is TRBJ1-4 and V is TRBV5-5; 10 bases match TRBD1. J was trimmed by 3 bases and V by 4 bases; bases with no gene match: 15. The CDR3 loop spans 19 amino acids. Per germline, CDR1 SGHKS and CDR2 YYEKEE (reference sequence). For the CDR3, the DNA is TGTGCCAGCAGCGCCCCCGGGACAGGGGTAAATTTGGCTAATGAAAAACTGTTTTTT. The encoded protein is CASSAPGTGVNLANEKLFF.

The chain employs TRBV30 and TRBJ2-3; maybe TRBD2 (7 bases). Per the germline V gene, CDR1 is GTSNPN and CDR2 is SVGIG (reference sequence). The CDR3 covers 12 residues. With 4 bases removed from V and 8 bases from J, the gap between germline ends came to 13 bases. The CDR3 DNA reads as TGTGCCTGGAACGGGGGGCTATTTACGCAGTATTTT. Protein sequence: CAWNGGLFTQYF. The full variable domain, completed using reference TRBV30 and TRBJ2-3, is SQTIHQWPATLVQPVGSPLSLECTVEGTSNPNLYWYRQAAGRGLQLLFYSVGIGQISSEVPQNLSASRPQDRQFILSSKKLLLSDSGFYLCAWNGGLFTQYFGPGTRLTVL.

This clone was picked up one time. The chain recombines TRBV4-3 with TRBJ1-2; D call uncertain. The germline V and J ends were trimmed by 4 bases and 7 bases, with 19 bases remaining between them. CDR3 size: 15 residues. Germline CDR1 is LGHNA and CDR2 is YSLEER. The CDR3 sequence is CASSRERRVTSGYTF. CDR3 nucleotide sequence: TGCGCCAGCAGCCGAGAGAGGCGGGTGACGAGTGGCTACACCTTC.

The rearrangement uses TRBV3-1 (or the pseudogene TRBV3-2) and TRBJ2-7, with 8 bases aligning to TRBD1. The germline V gene encodes CDR1 LGHDT and CDR2 YNNKEL (reference sequence). Trimming took 6 bases from V and 6 from J; bases not matched to a gene: 4. There are 12 residues in the CDR3. CDR3 DNA: TGTGCCAGCAGTCACACAGGGGGCGAGCAGTACTTC. Amino acid sequence: CASSHTGGEQYF.

Of note for this clone: Germline and junction disagree at one end, which may indicate a read error. V and J are TRBV7-2 and TRBJ2-1; 9 bases agree with TRBD2. Germline V gives CDR1 SGHTA, CDR2 FQGNSA. The length of the CDR3 is 15 residues. The CDR3 DNA sequence: TGTGCCAGCAGCCCGAGCGGGAGGAACTACACTGAGCAGTTCTTC. It encodes CASSPSGRNYTEQFF. The variable domain in full, completed from reference TRBV7-2 and TRBJ2-1, reads GAGVSQSPSNKVTEKGKDVELRCDPISGHTALYWYRQSLGQGLEFLIYFQGNSAPDKSGLPSDRFSAERTGGSVSTLTIQRTQQEDSAVYLCASSPSGRNYTEQFFGPGTRLTVL.

The chain couples TRBV7-2 to TRBJ1-3, with 7 nucleotides matching TRBD1. The V and J ends lost 5 bases and 3 bases, in that order; junction bases with no gene match: 4. The germline gives CDR1 SGHTA, CDR2 FQGNSA. The length of the CDR3 is 14 residues. The CDR3 DNA is TGTGCCAGCAGCGACAGGGTGGTTGGAAACACCATATATTTT. Its protein is CASSDRVVGNTIYF.